The entry below gives a single T cell receptor beta chain sequence along with its context. The specificity of this receptor is unknown. Base-call qualities are not available, and no considerably larger clone is one nucleotide away. The data derive from a study of Ad26.COV2.S vaccination and SARS-CoV-2 variants (dated by TCRdb to about 2021). Study-wide context: Vaccine-arm donors were drawn from COV1001, a multicentre, randomized, double-blind, placebo-controlled phase I-IIa trial of Ad26.COV2.S in healthy adults. Dosing of Ad26.COV2.S was intramuscular, at either 5x10^10 or 1x10^11 viral particles, delivered as one shot or as two shots spaced 56 days apart. TCRbeta repertoire sequencing was used to assess the specificity and breadth of SARS-CoV-2-reactive T cell receptors after Ad26.COV2.S vaccination. The TCR-sequenced set comprised approximately 32 samples: approximately 19 Ad26.COV2.S vaccine recipients, 5 placebo recipients and 8 SARS-CoV-2 convalescent individuals. Trial participants were randomized into five groups of five, in which low-dose or high-dose Ad26.COV2.S was given once or twice, or placebo was given on both occasions. Investigators remained blinded to trial group allocation during experiments and outcome assessment. What the study reported, not specific to this receptor: The study lacked the statistical power to compare responses across vaccine doses or regimens. Comparable non-spike TCR breadth was observed between vaccine and placebo recipients, consistent with only spike being contained in the vaccine. Compared with placebo recipients, Ad26.COV2.S recipients showed higher spike-specific TCR breadth (P = 0.0014). Substantial breadth of spike-specific CD8+ and CD4+ T cell responses was reported after vaccination. The authors noted that the TCR breadth and depth analyses may have underestimated total T cell responses.

The sample's treatment or condition label, decoded: some 19 received Ad26.COV2.S at low or high dose, single or two shots; about five received placebo; per-sample allocation not given. Repertoires of vaccine and placebo recipients were sequenced from samples collected on day 63 after the first injection. In Cohort 1b, 25 or so adults aged 18-55 years were enrolled at a single site in Boston, USA, between 29 July and 7 August 2020. Ad26.COV2.S was a replication-incompetent adenovirus type 26 vector that expressed a prefusion-stabilized SARS-CoV-2 spike protein derived from the original Wuhan strain. V lost 6 bases and J lost 7 bases, and the count of bases not matched to a germline gene is 9. Per the germline V gene (reference sequence), MNHNY is the CDR1 and SVGAGI is the CDR2. From cysteine to phenylalanine, the CDR3 is 15 amino acids long. The sequence is cut down to CDR3 DNA, 45 bases in frame from base 1.

TCRbeta CDR3 regions were sequenced with the immunoSEQ Assay. After extraction, genomic DNA underwent amplification by bias-controlled multiplex PCR, followed by high-throughput sequencing. In the source study's methods: To quantify the absolute abundance of every unique TCRbeta CDR3 region, sequences were collapsed and filtered. T cell fraction was estimated by normalization of TCRbeta template counts to usable DNA, with usable DNA being measured through amplification of reference genes present in all nucleated cells. Repertoire TCRs were annotated as SARS-CoV-2-specific by exact matching of V gene, CDR3 amino acid sequence and J gene to a known reactive TCR set. The reference SARS-CoV-2 TCR set was derived from MIRA and filtered for enrichment in COVID-19-positive ImmuneCODE repertoires, a step that removed public or cross-reactive TCRs. Drawing on the MIRA antigens, annotated TCRs were analysed further at the level of specific ORF or position within ORF. Breadth was defined as annotated unique rearrangements over total unique productive rearrangements; depth was the summed frequency of those rearrangements. Group comparisons of TCR breadth used two-sided Wilcoxon rank-sum tests. Held by TCRdb, this immuneACCESS table contains in-frame sequences only and omits some clones. Under half of the omission traces to an unresolved V gene where checked; the cause of the rest is unknown. The D gene and trimming were derived from the DNA, and the V and J assignments and clone size from that table. The sample records around 270,000 clones, around nine tenths of which are singletons. The biggest ten clones account for 2.9% of the sample.

The starting material was peripheral blood, obtained in a trial of Ad26.COV2.S vaccine versus placebo. This sequence originates from a person aged 18-60 years who received the Ad26.COV2.S COVID-19 vaccine or a placebo. The chain employs TRBV6-6 and TRBJ2-1; TRBD2 fits 10 bases in the junction. The CDR3 loop reads CASSRGTSDHNEQFF. The bases are TGTGCCAGCAGCCGCGGGACTAGCGACCATAATGAGCAGTTCTTC.